This TCR beta chain originates from a study of blood T cell repertoires in COVID-19. The overall study: Nucleic acid was either cDNA or gDNA, and it came from T cells, B-cell-depleted T cells, or PBMCs.

CDR3 length equals 15 residues. V shed 1 base and J shed 4 bases, with 8 bases lying between them. From germline, CDR1 is SGHDN and CDR2 FVKESK. Profiling relied on immunoSEQ multiplex PCR, and the TCRdb table lists in-frame clones only, not all of them. The table lists 300,000 to 400,000 clones, roughly 86% of them singletons. This chain connects TRBV14 to TRBJ1-6, with D hard to call. This receptor was taken from a human donor in a cohort sampled during active COVID-19. The sequenced material came from peripheral blood. CDR3 coding DNA: TGTGCCAGCAGCCAAGGGGCCAGTTATAATTCACCCCTCCACTTT. It is translated as CASSQGASYNSPLHF.